One and the same sample provided the 2 T cell receptor beta chains below, sequenced in a study of T cells after yellow fever vaccination. TCRdb ran MiXCR on the 5' RACE reads and lists one entry per CDR3 protein. The sample has approximately 600,000 distinct CDR3 sequences; 12% are singletons. Here the sequenced sample was PBMCs, taken on the day of the yellow fever booster vaccination. These TCRs come from a man in his thirties or forties who received the YFV17D yellow fever vaccine.

V and J are TRBV7-2 and TRBJ2-1, with TRBD2 matching over 10 bases. J was trimmed by 8 bases and V by 6 bases; bases with no gene match: 4. CDR3 length equals 13 residues. The germline V gene encodes CDR1 SGHTA and CDR2 FQGNSA. The CDR3 sequence is CASRTSGTHEQFF. In nucleotides, the CDR3 is TGTGCCAGCAGAACTAGCGGGACCCATGAGCAGTTCTTC.

This clonotype was seen more than once but under ten times. CDR3 bases: TGTGCCAGCAGTTTATATGCCGGACTAGCGGGAGGTAGCTCCTACGAGCAGTACTTC. As protein: CASSLYAGLAGGSSYEQYF. This chain connects TRBV27 to TRBJ2-7, with 14 bases matching TRBD2. This CDR3 has 19 residues. From germline, CDR1 is MNHEY and CDR2 SMNVEV (reference sequence). V shed 1 base, J shed 0 bases, and the junction held 8 bases outside the gene matches.